This T cell receptor beta chain is drawn from a study of blood T cell repertoires in COVID-19. At the level of the study: Sources were T cells, B-cell-depleted T cells, or PBMCs; the material itself was cDNA or gDNA.

The CDR3 runs 18 residues. CDR1 SGDLS and CDR2 YYNGEE come from the germline V gene. The trim removed 0 bases at V and 4 bases at J, leaving 8 bases unmatched. Here immunoSEQ multiplex PCR was the method, and the copy in TCRdb shows in-frame clones only, minus some. The sample holds 200,000 to 250,000 clones, approximately 84% seen once. The sequenced sample consisted of peripheral blood. The chain is built from TRBV9 and TRBJ2-6; the match to TRBD2 covers 9 bases. This TCR was recovered from a woman in her twenties or thirties who had recovered from COVID-19. CDR3 sequence: CASSVGVAGVGGANVLTF. The CDR3 nucleotides are TGTGCCAGCAGCGTAGGAGTAGCGGGAGTTGGCGGGGCCAACGTCCTGACTTTC.